The next 4 T cell receptor beta chains were all read from a single sample in a study of cytomegalovirus exposure and HLA in healthy donors. It was with 60 Vbeta and 13 Jbeta primers that the PCR ran. Generated by immunoSEQ multiplex PCR, the TCRdb table keeps only in-frame clones and is missing some. The profile shows 150,000 to 200,000 clones, 75% to 85% of them singletons. Material for sequencing was PBMCs. The receptor set was obtained from a male donor in good health and CMV-seropositive.

This clone was found once. The rearrangement joins TRBV5-1 to TRBJ1-1, with a weak D call TRBD1 (5 bases). The CDR3 runs to 14 residues. Germline V gene data show CDR1 as SGHRS and CDR2 as YFSETQ. Trimming shortened V by 3 bases and J by 0 bases, and 9 bases separated the two germline ends. The CDR3 loop is CASSSGLLNTEAFF. For the CDR3, the DNA is TGCGCCAGCAGCTCGGGACTCCTGAACACTGAAGCTTTCTTT.

The CDR3 is CASSPWGLQETQYF. CDR3 coding DNA: TGCGCCAGCAGTCCCTGGGGGCTTCAAGAGACCCAGTACTTC. The chain has TRBV10-2 and TRBJ2-5; a possible D gene is TRBD1 (6 bases). Germline CDR1 WSHSY, CDR2 SAAADI. The CDR3 length is 14 residues. V was trimmed by 5 bases and J by 2 bases, leaving 12 bases between them.

The chain uses TRBV6-5 and TRBJ1-6, with a possible D match to TRBD1 (5 bases). The CDR3 extends over 15 amino acids. V was shortened by 5 bases and J by 7 bases, with 15 bases between the two germline ends. Germline V gives CDR1 MNHEY, CDR2 SVGAGI. The CDR3 region is CASSGTTGLNSPLHF. The CDR3, as DNA: TGTGCCAGCAGTGGTACTACAGGTTTGAATTCACCCCTCCACTTT.

This clone was counted only a few times. The rearrangement links TRBV27 to TRBJ1-4; D might be TRBD1 (6 bases). The V end lost 7 bases, the J end lost 4 bases, and 10 bases lay between the germline ends. This CDR3 has 13 amino acids. Germline V gene sequence: CDR1 MNHEY, CDR2 SMNVEV (reference sequence). The CDR3 loop reads CASTDRLNEKLFF. CDR3 DNA sequence: TGTGCCAGCACGGACAGACTTAATGAAAAACTGTTTTTT.